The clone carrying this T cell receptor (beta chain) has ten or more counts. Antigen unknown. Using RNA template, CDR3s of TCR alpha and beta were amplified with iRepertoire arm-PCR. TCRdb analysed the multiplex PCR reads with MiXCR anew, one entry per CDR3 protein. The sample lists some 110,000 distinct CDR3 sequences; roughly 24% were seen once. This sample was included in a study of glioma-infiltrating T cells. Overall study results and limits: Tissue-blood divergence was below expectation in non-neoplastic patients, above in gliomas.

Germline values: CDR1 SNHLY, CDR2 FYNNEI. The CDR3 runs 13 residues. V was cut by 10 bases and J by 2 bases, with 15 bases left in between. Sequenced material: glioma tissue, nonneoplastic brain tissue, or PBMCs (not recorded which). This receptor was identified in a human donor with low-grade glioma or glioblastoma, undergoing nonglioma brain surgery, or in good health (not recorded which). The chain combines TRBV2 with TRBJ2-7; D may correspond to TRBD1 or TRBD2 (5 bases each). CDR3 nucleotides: TGTGCCAACCGCCGGGACGGGACCTACGAGCAGTACTTC. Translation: CANRRDGTYEQYF.